Below, one T cell receptor (beta chain) is given with its context. This record comes from a study of T cell changes during pregnancy in multiple sclerosis. Germline CDR1 SNHLY, CDR2 FYNNEI. V dropped 1 base and J dropped 8; count of bases not matched to a gene: 11. The CDR3 extends over 17 amino acids. The assay was immunoSEQ multiplex PCR, and TCRdb's table has in-frame clones only and misses some. The table lists around 56,000 clones, over 75% of them singletons. This clonotype was obtained from a female donor in good health, enrolled as a control in a pregnancy study. The rearrangement uses TRBV2 and TRBJ1-2; 12 bases are a match to TRBD1. Specimen: peripheral blood, collected in the first trimester of pregnancy. This CDR3 is CASSEGRLRDRGQGYTF. The CDR3 DNA follows: TGTGCCAGCAGTGAAGGAAGGTTGCGGGACAGGGGGCAGGGCTACACCTTC.